This T cell receptor (beta chain) stems from a study of blood T cells in healthy people across ages. General study findings and limits: A greater number of naive CD4+ cells and higher diversity distinguished long-lived donors from aged donors. Significant beta diversity loss was already apparent by age approximately 38, declining roughly linearly.

RNA extraction gave at least 5 micrograms of total RNA per sample. Comment on this clonotype: Its specificity is not known.

The ends were cut back, 7 bases at V and 7 bases at J, with 23 bases in the middle. There are 15 residues in the CDR3. The germline CDR1 and CDR2 sequences are DFQATT and SNEGSKA (reference sequence). Together with a sample-barcoded 5' primer, a J-beta primer mix was included in a second PCR lasting about 6 to 12 cycles. A 12-random-nucleotide template-switch adaptor tagged each cDNA molecule. One entry per CDR3 protein, called by TCRdb with MiXCR from the 5' RACE reads. The sample lists approximately 810,000 distinct CDR3 sequences; under 35% were seen once. The chain couples TRBV20-1 to TRBJ1-5, with unresolved D. The source material was blood. This sequence was found in a woman aged 80 or over in good health. The CDR3 bases are TGCAGTGTCCTAGGAGGTCGAGGGAGGGAGCAGCCCCAGCATTTT. Translation: CSVLGGRGREQPQHF.